This T cell receptor (beta chain) was captured by sequencing in a study of early T cells in non-severe SARS-CoV-2 infection. Study overall: Alpha and beta chains were unpaired, from unsorted whole-blood bulk RNA. Overall study findings and caveats: VDJdb matching skewed toward anti-spike CD8 responses, missing private and CD4 specificities.

Individual cDNA molecules were tagged with unique molecular identifiers. TCRdb fed the 5' RACE reads into MiXCR, producing one record per CDR3 protein. Of around 77,000 distinct CDR3 sequences in the sample, approximately 15% were seen once. This clonotype was observed a few times. The antigen remains undetermined. This CDR3 is 15 amino acids long. V lost 6 bases to trimming and J lost 3 bases, with 15 bases between them. The gene calls are TRBV12-3 or TRBV12-4 and TRBJ1-5, with TRBD1 as a possible D gene (6 bases). The clonotype comes from an adult who was a healthcare worker with PCR-confirmed SARS-CoV-2 infection or an uninfected control (not recorded which). The sequencing used whole blood, collected at baseline. The CDR3 DNA reads as TGTGCCAGCAGGGCGAGGGACAACACCAATCAGCCCCAGCATTTT. Its protein product is CASRARDNTNQPQHF.